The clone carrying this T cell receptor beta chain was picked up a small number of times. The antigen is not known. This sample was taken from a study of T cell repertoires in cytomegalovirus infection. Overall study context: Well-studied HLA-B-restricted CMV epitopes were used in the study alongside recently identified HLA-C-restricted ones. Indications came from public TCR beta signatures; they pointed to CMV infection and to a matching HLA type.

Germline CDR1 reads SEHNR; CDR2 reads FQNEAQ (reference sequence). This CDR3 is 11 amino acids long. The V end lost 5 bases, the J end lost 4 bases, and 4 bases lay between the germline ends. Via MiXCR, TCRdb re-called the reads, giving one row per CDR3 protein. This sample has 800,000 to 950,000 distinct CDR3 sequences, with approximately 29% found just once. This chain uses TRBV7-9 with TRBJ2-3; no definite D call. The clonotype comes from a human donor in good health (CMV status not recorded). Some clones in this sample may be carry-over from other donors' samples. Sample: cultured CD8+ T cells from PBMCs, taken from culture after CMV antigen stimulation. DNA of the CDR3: TGTGCCAGCAGCCCCCCAGATACGCAGTATTTT. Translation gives CASSPPDTQYF.